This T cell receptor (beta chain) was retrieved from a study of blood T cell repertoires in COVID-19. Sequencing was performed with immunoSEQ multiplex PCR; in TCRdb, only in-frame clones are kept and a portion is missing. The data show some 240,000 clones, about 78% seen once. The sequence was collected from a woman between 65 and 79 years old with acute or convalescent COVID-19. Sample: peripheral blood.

The CDR3 reads CSVEFDRFPYEQYF. Here the CDR3 DNA reads TGCAGCGTTGAATTTGACAGGTTCCCCTACGAGCAGTACTTC. The rearrangement uses TRBV29-1 and TRBJ2-7; D is perhaps TRBD1 (6 bases). V lost 2 bases and J 2 bases, leaving 13 bases between the germline ends. The CDR3 spans 14 residues. CDR1 is SQVTM and CDR2 is ANQGSEA in the germline V gene.